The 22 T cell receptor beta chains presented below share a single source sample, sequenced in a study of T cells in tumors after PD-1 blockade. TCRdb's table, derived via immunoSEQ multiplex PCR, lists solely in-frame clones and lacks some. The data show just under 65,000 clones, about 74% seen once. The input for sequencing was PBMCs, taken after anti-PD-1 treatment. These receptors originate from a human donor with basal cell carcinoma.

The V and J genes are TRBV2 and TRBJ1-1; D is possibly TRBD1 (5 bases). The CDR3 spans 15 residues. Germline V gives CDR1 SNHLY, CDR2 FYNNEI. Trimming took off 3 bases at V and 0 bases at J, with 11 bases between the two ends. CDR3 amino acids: CASSERQTMNTEAFF. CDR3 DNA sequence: TGTGCCAGCAGTGAGAGACAGACCATGAACACTGAAGCTTTCTTT.

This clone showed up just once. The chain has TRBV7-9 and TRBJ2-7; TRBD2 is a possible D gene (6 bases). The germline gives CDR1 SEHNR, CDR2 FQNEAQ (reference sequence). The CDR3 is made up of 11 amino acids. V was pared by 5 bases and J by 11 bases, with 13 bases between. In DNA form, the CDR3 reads TGTGCCAGCAGCGCGCGGGACGGGGAGTACTTC. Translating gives CASSARDGEYF.

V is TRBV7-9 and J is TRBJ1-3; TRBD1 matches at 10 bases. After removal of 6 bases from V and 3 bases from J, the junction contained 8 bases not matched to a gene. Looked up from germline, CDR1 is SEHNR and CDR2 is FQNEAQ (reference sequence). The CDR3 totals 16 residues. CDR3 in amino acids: CASRSSRTGGGNTIYF. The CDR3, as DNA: TGTGCCAGCAGGTCCTCCAGGACAGGGGGTGGAAACACCATATATTTT.

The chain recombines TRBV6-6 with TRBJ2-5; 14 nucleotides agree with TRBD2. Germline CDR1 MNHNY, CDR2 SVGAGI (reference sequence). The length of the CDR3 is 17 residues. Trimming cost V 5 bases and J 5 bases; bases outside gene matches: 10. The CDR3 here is CASSPRGLAGAWETQYF. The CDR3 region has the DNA TGTGCCAGCAGTCCCCGGGGACTAGCGGGGGCATGGGAGACCCAGTACTTC.

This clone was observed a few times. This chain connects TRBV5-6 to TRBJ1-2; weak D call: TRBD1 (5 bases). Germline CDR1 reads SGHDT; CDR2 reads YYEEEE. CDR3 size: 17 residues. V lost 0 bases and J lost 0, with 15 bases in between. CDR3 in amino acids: CASSLDRKLIPNYGYTF. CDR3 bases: TGTGCCAGCAGCTTGGACAGGAAGCTCATACCTAACTATGGCTACACCTTC.

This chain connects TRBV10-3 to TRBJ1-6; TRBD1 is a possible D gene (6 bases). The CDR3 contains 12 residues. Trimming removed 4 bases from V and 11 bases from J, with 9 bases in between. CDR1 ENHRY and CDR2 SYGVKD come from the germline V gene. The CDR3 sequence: CAISGTVPPLHF. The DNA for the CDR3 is TGTGCCATCAGTGGGACAGTTCCACCCCTCCACTTT.

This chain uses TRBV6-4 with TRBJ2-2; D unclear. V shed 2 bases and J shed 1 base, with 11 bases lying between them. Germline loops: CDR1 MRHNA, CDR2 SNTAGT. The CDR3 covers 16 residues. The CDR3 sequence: CASSDLGKGNTGELFF. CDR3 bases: TGTGCCAGCAGTGACCTGGGGAAGGGGAACACCGGGGAGCTGTTTTTT.

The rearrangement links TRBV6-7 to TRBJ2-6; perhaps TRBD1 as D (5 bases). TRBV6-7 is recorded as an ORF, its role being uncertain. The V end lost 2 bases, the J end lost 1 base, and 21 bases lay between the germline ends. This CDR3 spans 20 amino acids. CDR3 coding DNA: TGTGCCAGCAGTTACACCCCCCATGCGGACACACATTCTGGGGCCAACGTCCTGACTTTC. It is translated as CASSYTPHADTHSGANVLTF.

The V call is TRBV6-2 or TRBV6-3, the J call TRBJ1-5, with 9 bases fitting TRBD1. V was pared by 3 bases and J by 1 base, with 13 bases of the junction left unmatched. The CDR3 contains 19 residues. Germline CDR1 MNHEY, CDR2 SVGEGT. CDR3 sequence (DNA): TGTGCCAGCAGTTATTACCCCGGACAGGGGTCTTGGAGCAATCAGCCCCAGCATTTT. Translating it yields CASSYYPGQGSWSNQPQHF.

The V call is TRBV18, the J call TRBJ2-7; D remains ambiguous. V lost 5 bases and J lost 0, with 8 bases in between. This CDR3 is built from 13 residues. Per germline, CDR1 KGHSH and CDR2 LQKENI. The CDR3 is CASSSTFSYEQYF. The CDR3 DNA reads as TGTGCCAGCTCATCCACCTTCTCCTACGAGCAGTACTTC.

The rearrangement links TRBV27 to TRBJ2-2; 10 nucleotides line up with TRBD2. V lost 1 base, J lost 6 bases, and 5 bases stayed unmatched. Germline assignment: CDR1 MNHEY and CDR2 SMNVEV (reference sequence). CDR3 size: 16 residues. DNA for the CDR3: TGTGCCAGCAGTTTATTATCCAGCGGGGGGGCCGGGGAGCTGTTTTTT. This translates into CASSLLSSGGAGELFF.

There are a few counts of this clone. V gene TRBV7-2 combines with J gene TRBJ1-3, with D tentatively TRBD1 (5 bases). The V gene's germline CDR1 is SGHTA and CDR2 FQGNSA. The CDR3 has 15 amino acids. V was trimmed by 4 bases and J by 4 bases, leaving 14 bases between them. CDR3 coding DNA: TGTGCCAGCAGCTCGCTCCAGGGATACGGAAACACCATATATTTT. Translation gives CASSSLQGYGNTIYF.

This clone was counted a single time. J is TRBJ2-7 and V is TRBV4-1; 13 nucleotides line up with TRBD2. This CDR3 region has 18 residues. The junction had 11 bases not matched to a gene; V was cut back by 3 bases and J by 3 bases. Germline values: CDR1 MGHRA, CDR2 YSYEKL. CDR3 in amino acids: CASSQTLPGLAGNYEQYF. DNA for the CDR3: TGCGCCAGCAGCCAGACCTTGCCGGGACTAGCGGGGAACTACGAGCAGTACTTC.

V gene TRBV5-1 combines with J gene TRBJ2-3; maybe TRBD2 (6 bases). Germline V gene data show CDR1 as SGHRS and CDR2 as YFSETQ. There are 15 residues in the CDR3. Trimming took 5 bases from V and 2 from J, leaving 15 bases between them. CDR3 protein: CASRSGLGNTDTQYF. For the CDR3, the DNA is TGCGCCAGCAGATCGGGACTGGGTAACACAGATACGCAGTATTTT.

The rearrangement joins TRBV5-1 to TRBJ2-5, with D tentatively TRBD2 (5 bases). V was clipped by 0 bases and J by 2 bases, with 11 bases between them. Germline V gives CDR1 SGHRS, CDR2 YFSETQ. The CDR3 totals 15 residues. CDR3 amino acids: CASSLALDLQETQYF. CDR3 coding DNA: TGCGCCAGCAGCTTGGCTCTGGACTTACAAGAGACCCAGTACTTC.

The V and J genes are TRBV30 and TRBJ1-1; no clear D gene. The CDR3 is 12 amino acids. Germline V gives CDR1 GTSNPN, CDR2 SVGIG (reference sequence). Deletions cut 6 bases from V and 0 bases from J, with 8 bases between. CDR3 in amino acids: CACGPLNTEAFF. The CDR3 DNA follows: TGTGCCTGCGGCCCCTTGAACACTGAAGCTTTCTTT. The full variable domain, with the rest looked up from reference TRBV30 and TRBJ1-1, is SQTIHQWPATLVQPVGSPLSLECTVEGTSNPNLYWYRQAAGRGLQLLFYSVGIGQISSEVPQNLSASRPQDRQFILSSKKLLLSDSGFYLCACGPLNTEAFFGQGTRLTVV.

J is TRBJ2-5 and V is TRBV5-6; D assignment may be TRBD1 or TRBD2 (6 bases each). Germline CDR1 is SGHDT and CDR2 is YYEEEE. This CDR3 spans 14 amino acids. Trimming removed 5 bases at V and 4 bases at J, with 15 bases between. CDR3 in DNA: TGTGCCAGCAGTCCGGGTTGGGGGGCAGAGACCCAGTACTTC. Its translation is CASSPGWGAETQYF.

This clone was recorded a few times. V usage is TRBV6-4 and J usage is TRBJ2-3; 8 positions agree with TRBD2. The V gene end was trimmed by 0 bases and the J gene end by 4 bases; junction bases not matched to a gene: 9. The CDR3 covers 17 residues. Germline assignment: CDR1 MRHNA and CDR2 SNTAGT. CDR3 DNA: TGTGCCAGCAGTGACTCTGTAAGCGGGGGCGGTGCAGATACGCAGTATTTT. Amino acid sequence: CASSDSVSGGGADTQYF.

CDR3 in DNA: TGTGCCACCAGTGGGTGGGCGAACACTGAAGCTTTCTTT. Protein product: CATSGWANTEAFF. The chain couples TRBV24-1 to TRBJ1-1; D is unclear. The ends were cut back, 5 bases at V and 1 base at J, with 7 bases in the middle. Germline CDR1 and CDR2: KGHDR and SFDVKD. This CDR3 is 13 amino acids long.

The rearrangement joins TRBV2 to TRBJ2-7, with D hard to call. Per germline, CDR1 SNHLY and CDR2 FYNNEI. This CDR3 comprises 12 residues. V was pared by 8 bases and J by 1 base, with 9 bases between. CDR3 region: CASARTSYEQYF. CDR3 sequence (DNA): TGTGCCAGCGCCCGCACTTCCTACGAGCAGTACTTC.

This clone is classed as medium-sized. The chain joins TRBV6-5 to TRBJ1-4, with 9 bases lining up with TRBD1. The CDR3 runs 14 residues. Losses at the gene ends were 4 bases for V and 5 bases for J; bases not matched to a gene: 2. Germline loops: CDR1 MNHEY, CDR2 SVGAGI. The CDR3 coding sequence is TGTGCCAGCAGTTCCGGGACAGGGAATGAAAAACTGTTTTTT. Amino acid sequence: CASSSGTGNEKLFF.

For the CDR3, the DNA is TGTGCCTGGGGACAGGGGGCGAAGAATTCACCCCTCCACTTT. Amino acid sequence: CAWGQGAKNSPLHF. V is TRBV30 and J is TRBJ1-6, with TRBD1 identical over 11 bases. CDR3 size: 14 residues. J was trimmed by 7 bases and V by 5 bases; bases with no gene match: 4. CDR1 GTSNPN and CDR2 SVGIG come from the germline V gene (reference sequence).